This TCR beta chain comes out of a study of CD8 T cells in ankylosing spondylitis. Study-wide results and limits: Certain motif variants had earlier been reported in reactive arthritis synovial fluid and blood. For ankylosing spondylitis blood, a TCR beta motif of under ten highly homologous variants appeared characteristic. Disease-linked clones reportedly showed significant enrichment in matched ankylosing spondylitis synovial fluid.

Quantitative 5'-RACE was performed with molecular barcodes, and it yielded the TCR beta libraries. TCRdb fed the 5' RACE reads into MiXCR, producing one record per CDR3 protein. The repertoire holds about 390,000 distinct CDR3 sequences, with about 20% as singletons. Germline V gives CDR1 MNHEY, CDR2 SVGAGI. Trimming pared 0 bases from V and 8 bases from J, leaving 16 bases between. The CDR3 has 15 amino acids. This clonotype was seen a few times. Its antigen remains unknown. Sequenced: blood, either unsorted or a sorted T cell fraction (not recorded which). The chain carries TRBV6-5 and TRBJ1-2, with D tentatively TRBD1 (6 bases). The TCR comes from a male donor with ankylosing spondylitis. The CDR3 coding sequence is TGTGCCAGCAGTTACTCTGGGGGCAGGTCGCGGGGCTACACCTTC. Encoded protein: CASSYSGGRSRGYTF.